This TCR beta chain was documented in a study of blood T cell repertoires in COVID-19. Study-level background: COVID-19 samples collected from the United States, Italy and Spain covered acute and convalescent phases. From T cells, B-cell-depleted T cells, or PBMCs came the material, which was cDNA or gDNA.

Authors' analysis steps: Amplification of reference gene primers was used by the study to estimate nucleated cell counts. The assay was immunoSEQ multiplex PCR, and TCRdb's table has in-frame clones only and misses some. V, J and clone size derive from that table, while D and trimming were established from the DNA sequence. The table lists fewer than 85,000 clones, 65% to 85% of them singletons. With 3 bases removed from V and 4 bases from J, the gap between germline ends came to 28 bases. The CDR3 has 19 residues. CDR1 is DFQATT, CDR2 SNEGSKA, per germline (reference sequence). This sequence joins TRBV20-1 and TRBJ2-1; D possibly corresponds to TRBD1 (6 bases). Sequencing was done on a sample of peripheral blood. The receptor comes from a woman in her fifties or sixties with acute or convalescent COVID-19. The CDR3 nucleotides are TGCAGTGCTAGTGCCCAGGGGACAAGGTTTACCCTCTCATACAATGAGCAGTTCTTC. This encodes CSASAQGTRFTLSYNEQFF.